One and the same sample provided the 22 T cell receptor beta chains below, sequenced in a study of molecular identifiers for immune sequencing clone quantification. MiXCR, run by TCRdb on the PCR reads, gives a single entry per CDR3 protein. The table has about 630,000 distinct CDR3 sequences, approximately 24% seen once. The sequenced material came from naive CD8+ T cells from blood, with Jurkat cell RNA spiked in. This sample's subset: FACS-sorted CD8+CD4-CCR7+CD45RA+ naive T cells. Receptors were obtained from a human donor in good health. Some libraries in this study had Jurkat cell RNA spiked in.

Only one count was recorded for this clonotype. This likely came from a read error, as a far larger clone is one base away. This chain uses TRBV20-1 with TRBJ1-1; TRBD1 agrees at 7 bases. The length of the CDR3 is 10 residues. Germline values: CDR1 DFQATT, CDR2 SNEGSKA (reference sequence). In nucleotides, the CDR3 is TGCAGTGCTACTGACAGGGAAGCTATCTTT. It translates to CSATDREAIF.

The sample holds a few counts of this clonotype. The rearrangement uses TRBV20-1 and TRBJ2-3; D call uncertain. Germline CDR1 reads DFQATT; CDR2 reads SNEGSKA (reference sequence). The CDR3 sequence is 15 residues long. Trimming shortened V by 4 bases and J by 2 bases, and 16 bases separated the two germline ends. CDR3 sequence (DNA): TGCAGTGCTAAACAGACAAGGACGTACACAGATACGCAGTATTTT. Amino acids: CSAKQTRTYTDTQYF.

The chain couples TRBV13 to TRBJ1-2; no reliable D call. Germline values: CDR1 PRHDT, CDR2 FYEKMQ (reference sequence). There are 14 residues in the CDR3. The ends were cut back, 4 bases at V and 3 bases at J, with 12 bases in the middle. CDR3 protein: CASSSGRIDYGYTF. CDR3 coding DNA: TGTGCCAGCAGCTCCGGACGGATAGACTATGGCTACACCTTC.

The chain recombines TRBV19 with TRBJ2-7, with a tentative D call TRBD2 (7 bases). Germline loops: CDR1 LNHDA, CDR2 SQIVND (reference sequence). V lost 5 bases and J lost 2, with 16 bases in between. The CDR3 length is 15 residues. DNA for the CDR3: TGTGCCAGTAGTTTGGGGGGGGCCGCTACCTACGAGCAGTACTTC. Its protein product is CASSLGGAATYEQYF. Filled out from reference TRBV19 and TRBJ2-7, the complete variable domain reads DGGITQSPKYLFRKEGQNVTLSCEQNLNHDAMYWYRQDPGQGLRLIYYSQIVNDFQKGDIAEGYSVSREKKESFPLTVTSAQKNPTAFYLCASSLGGAATYEQYFGPGTRLTVT.

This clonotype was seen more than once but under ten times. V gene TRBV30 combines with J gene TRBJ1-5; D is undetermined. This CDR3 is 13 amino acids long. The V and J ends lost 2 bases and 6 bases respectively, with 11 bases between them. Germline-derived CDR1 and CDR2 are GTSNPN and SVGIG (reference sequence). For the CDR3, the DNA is TGTGCCTGGAGTTTGGACGAAGGTCAGCCCCAGCATTTT. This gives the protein CAWSLDEGQPQHF.

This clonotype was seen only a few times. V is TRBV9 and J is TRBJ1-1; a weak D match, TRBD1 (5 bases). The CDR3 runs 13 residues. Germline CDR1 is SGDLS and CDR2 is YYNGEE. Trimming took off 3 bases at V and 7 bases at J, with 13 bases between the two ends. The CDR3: CASSDRQRGEAFF. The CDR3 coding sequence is TGTGCCAGCAGCGATCGACAGAGGGGTGAAGCTTTCTTT.

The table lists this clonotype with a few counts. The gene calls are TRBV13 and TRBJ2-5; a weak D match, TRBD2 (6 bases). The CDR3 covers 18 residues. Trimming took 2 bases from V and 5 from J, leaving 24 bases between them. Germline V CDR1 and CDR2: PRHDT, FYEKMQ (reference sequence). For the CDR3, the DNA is TGTGCCAGCAGCTTACTGTCGGTGGGAGGCCCCTCGGAGGAGACCCAGTACTTC. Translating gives CASSLLSVGGPSEETQYF.

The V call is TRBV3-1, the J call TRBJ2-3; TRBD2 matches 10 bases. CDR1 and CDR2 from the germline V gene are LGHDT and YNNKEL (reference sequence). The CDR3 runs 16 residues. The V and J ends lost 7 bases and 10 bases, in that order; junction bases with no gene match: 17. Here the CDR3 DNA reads TGTGCCAGCACCTCAGAAGGGTCTAGCGGGAGAGTTCCGCAGTATTTT. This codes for CASTSEGSSGRVPQYF.

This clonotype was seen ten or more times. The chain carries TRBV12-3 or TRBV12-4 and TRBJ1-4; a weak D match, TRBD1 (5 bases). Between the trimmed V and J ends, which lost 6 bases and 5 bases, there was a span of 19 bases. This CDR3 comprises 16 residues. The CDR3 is CASSQNPGTANEKLFF. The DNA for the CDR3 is TGTGCCAGCAGCCAGAACCCCGGGACTGCAAATGAAAAACTGTTTTTT.

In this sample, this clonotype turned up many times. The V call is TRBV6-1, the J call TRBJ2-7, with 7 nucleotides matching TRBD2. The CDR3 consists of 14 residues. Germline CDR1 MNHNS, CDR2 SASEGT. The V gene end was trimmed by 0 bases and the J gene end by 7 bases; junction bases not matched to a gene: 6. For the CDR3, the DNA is TGTGCCAGCAGTGAAGCGGGACTACCAGGGGAGCAGTACTTC. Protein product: CASSEAGLPGEQYF.

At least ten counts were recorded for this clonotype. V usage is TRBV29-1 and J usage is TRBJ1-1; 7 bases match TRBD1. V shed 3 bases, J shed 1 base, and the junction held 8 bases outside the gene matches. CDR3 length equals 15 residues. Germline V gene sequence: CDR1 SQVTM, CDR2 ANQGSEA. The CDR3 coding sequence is TGCAGCGTTGATGTGGGAGGGGGCGCGAACACTGAAGCTTTCTTT. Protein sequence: CSVDVGGGANTEAFF. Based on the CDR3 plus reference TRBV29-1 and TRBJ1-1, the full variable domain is SAVISQKPSRDICQRGTSLTIQCQVDSQVTMMFWYRQQPGQSLTLIATANQGSEATYESGFVIDKFPISRPNLTFSTLTVSNMSPEDSSIYLCSVDVGGGANTEAFFGQGTRLTVV.

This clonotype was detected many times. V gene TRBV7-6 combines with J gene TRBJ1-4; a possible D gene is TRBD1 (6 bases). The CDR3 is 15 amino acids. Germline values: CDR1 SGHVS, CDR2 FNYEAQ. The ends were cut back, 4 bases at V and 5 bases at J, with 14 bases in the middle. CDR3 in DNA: TGTGCCAGCAGCTCAGGGACAACCCGAAATGAAAAACTGTTTTTT. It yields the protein CASSSGTTRNEKLFF.

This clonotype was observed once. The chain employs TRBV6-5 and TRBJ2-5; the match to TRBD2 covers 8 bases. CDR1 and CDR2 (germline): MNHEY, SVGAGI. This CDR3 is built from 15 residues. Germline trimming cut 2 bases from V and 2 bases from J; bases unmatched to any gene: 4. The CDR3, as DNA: TGTGCCAGCAGTTACGGGGCTAGCGGGCAAGAGACCCAGTACTTC. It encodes CASSYGASGQETQYF.

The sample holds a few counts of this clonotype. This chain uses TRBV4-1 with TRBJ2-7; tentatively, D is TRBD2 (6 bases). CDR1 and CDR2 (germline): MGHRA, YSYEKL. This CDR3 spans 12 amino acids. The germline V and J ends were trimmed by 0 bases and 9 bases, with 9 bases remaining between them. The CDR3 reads CASSQEWGVQYF. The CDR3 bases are TGCGCCAGCAGCCAAGAGTGGGGGGTGCAGTACTTC.

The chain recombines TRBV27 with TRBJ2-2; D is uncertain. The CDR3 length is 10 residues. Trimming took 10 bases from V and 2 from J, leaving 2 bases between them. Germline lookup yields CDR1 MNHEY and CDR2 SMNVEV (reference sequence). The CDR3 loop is CATNTGELFF. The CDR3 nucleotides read TGTGCCACCAACACCGGGGAGCTGTTTTTT.

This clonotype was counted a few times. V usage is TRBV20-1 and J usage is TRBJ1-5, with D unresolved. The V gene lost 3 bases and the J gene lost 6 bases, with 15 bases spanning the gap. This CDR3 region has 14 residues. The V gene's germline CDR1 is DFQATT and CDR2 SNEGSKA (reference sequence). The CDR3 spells CSASPVKGSQPQHF. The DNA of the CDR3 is TGCAGTGCTAGCCCGGTCAAAGGTAGTCAGCCCCAGCATTTT.

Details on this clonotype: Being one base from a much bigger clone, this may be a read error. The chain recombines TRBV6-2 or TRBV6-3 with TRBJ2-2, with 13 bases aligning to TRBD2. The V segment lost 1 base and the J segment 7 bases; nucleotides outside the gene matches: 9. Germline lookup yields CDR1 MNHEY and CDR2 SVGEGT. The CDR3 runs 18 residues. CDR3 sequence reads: CASSYFGLAGEGSGELFF. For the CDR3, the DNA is TGTGCCAGCAGTTACTTCGGACTAGCGGGAGAGGGGAGCGGGGAGCTGTTTTTT.

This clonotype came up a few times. The CDR3 protein is CASSPRVGDTEAFF. The CDR3 DNA is TGTGCCAGCAGCCCCAGGGTAGGGGACACTGAAGCTTTCTTT. The chain recombines TRBV7-9 with TRBJ1-1, with D possibly TRBD1 on 5 matching bases. The CDR3 is 14 amino acids. Germline-derived CDR1 and CDR2 are SEHNR and FQNEAQ (reference sequence). V lost 5 bases and J lost 3, with 13 bases in between. The full variable domain, with the rest looked up from reference TRBV7-9 and TRBJ1-1, is DTGVSQNPRHKITKRGQNVTFRCDPISEHNRLYWYRQTLGQGPEFLTYFQNEAQLEKSRLLSDRFSAERPKGSFSTLEIQRTEQGDSAMYLCASSPRVGDTEAFFGQGTRLTVV.

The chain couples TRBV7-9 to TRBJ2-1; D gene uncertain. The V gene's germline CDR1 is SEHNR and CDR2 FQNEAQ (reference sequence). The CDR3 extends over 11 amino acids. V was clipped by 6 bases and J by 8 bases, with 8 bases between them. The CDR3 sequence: CASSPHDEQFF. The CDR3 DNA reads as TGTGCCAGCAGTCCACACGATGAGCAGTTCTTC.

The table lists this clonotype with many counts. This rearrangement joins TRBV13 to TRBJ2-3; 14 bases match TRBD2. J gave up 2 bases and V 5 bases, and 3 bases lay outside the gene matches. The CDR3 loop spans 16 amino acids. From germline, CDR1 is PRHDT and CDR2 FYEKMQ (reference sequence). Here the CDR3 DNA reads TGTGCCAGCAGCCAGGGACTAGCGGGGGCCACAGATACGCAGTATTTT. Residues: CASSQGLAGATDTQYF.

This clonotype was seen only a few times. CDR3 protein: CASSSSVWGNTEAFF. The CDR3 DNA is TGTGCCAGCAGTTCATCGGTATGGGGAAATACTGAAGCTTTCTTT. V gene TRBV28 combines with J gene TRBJ1-1; D unresolved. The CDR3 length is 15 residues. Germline CDR1 reads MDHEN; CDR2 reads SYDVKM. Trimming took off 4 bases at V and 5 bases at J, with 17 bases between the two ends.

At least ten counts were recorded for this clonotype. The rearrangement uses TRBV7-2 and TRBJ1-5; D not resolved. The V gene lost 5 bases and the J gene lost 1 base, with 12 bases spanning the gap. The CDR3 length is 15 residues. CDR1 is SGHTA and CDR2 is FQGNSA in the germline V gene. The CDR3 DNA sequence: TGTGCCAGCAGCACTTACAGAATGAGCAATCAGCCCCAGCATTTT. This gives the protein CASSTYRMSNQPQHF.